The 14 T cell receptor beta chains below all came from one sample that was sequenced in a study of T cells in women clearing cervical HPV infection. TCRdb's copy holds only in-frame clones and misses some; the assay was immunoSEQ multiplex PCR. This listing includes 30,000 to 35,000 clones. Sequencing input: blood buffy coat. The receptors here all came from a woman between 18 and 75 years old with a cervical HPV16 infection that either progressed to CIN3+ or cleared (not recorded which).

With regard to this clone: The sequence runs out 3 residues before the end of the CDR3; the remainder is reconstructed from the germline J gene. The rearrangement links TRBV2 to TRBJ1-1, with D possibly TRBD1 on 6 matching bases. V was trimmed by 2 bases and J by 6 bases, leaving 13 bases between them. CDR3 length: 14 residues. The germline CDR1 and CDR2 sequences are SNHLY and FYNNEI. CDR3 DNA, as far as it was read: TGTGCCAGCAGTGAACTGGGGGCCATTCCTGAA. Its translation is CASSELGAIPE. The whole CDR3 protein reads CASSELGAIPEAFF.

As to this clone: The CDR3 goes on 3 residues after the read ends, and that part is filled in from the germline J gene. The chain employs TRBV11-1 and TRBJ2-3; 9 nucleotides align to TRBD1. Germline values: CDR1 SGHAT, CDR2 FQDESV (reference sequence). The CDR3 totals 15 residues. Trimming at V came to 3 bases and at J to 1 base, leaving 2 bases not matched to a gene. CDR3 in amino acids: CASSFRDRGTDTQYF. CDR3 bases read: TGTGCCAGCAGCTTCCGGGACAGGGGCACAGATACG.

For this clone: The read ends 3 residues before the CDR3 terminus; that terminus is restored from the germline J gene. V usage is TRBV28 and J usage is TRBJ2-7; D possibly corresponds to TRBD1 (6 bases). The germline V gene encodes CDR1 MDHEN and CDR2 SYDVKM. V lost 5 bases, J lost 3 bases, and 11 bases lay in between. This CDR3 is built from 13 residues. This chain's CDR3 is CASSLDSLYEQYF. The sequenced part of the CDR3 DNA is TGTGCCAGCAGTCTGGACAGCCTCTACGAG.

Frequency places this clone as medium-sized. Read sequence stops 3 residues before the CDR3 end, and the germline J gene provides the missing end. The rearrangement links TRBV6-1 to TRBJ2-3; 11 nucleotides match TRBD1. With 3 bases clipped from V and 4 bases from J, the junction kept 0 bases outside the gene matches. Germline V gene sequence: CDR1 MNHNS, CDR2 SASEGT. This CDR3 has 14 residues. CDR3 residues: CASSEGQGADTQYF. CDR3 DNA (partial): TGTGCCAGCAGTGAGGGACAGGGGGCAGATACG.

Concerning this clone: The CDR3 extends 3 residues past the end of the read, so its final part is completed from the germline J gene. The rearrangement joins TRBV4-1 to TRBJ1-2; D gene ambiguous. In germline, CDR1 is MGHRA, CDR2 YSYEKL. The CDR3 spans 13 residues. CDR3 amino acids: CASSQEKIEAYTF. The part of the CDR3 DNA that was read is TGCGCCAGCAGCCAAGAGAAAATTGAGGCC.

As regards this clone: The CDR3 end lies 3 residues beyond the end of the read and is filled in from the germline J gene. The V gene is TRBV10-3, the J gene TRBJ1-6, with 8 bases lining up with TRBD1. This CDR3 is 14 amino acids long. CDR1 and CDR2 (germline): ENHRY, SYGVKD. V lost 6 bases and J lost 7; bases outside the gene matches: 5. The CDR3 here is CAIRPGQGNSPLHF. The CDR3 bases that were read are TGTGCCATCAGGCCAGGACAGGGAAATTCACCC.

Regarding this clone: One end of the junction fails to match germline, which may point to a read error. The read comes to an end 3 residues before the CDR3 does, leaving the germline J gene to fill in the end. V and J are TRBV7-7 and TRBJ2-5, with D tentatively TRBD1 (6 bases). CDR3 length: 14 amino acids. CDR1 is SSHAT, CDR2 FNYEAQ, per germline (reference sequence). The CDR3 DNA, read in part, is TGTGCTAGCAGCTCTACAGGGATGAGGGAGACC. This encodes CASSSTGMRET. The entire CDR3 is CASSSTGMRETQYF. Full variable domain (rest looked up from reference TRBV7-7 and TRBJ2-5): GAGVSQSPRYKVTKRGQDVTLRCDPISSHATLYWYQQALGQGPEFLTYFNYEAQPDKSGLPSDRFSAERPEGSISTLTIQRTEQRDSAMYRCASSSTGMRETQYFGPGTRLLVL.

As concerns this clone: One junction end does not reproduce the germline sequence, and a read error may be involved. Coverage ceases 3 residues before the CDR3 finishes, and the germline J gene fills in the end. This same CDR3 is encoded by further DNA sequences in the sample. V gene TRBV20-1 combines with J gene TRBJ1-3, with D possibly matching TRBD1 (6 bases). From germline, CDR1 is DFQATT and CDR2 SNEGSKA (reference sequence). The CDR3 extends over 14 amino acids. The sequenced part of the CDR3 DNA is TGCAGTGCTAGAAGGGACAACTCTGGAAACACA. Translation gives CSARRDNSGNT. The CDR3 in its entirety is CSARRDNSGNTIYF.

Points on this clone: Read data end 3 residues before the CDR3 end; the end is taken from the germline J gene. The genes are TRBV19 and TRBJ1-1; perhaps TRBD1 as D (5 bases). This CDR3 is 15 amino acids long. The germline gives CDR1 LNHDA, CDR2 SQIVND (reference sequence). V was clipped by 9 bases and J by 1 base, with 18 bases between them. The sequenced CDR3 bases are TGTGCCAGCAAGCGGGGACTCTGGGGGAACACTGAA. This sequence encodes CASKRGLWGNTE. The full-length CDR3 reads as CASKRGLWGNTEAFF.

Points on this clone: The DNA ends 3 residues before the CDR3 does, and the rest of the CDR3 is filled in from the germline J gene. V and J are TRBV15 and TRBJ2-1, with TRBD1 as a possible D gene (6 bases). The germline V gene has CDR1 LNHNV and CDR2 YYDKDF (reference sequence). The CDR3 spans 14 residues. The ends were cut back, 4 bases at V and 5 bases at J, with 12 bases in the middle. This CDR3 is CATSTLTGNNEQFF. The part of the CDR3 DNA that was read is TGTGCCACCAGCACCCTAACAGGGAACAATGAG.

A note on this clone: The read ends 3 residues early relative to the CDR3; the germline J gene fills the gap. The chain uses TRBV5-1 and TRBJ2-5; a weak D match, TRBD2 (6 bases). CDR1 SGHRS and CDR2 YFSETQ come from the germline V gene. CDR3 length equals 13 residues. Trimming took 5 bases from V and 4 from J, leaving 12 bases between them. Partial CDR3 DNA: TGCGCCAGCAGTTGGAAGGAGGGAGAGACC. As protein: CASSWKEGET. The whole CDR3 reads CASSWKEGETQYF.

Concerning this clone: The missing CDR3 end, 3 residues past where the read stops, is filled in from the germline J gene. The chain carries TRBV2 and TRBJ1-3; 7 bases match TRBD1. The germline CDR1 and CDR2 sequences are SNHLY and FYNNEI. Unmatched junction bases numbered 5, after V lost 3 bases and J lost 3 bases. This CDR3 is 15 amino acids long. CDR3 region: CASSEEGAGGNTIYF. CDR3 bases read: TGTGCCAGCAGTGAGGAGGGGGCTGGTGGAAACACC.

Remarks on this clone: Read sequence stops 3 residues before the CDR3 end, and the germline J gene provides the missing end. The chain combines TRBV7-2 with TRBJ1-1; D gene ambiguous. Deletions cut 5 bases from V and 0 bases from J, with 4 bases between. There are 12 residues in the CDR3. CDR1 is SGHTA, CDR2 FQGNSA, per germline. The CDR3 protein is CASSRLNTEAFF. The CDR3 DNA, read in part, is TGTGCCAGCAGCCGGTTGAACACTGAA.

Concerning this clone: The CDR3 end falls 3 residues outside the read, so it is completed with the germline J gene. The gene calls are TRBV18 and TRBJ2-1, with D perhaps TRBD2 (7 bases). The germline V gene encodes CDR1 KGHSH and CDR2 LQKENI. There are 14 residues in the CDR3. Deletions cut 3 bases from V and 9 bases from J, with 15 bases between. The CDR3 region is CASSPDKGGGEQFF. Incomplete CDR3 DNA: TGTGCCAGCTCACCCGATAAAGGGGGGGGTGAG.